A single sample is the source of the 18 T cell receptor beta chains below, sequenced in a study of T cells in localized non-small cell lung cancer. The method was immunoSEQ multiplex PCR; TCRdb's version includes in-frame clones alone and lacks a portion of them. The sample carries 31,000 or so clones, roughly nine tenths recorded once. The specimen was peripheral blood, collected before any cancer treatment. The receptors here all came from a woman between 35 and 70 years old with stage I lung adenocarcinoma.

The CDR3 loop is CASSPGQGNEQYF. The CDR3 DNA sequence: TGCGCCAGCAGCCCGGGACAGGGTAACGAGCAGTACTTC. The V call is TRBV5-1, the J call TRBJ2-7; 9 nucleotides agree with TRBD1. Looked up from germline, CDR1 is SGHRS and CDR2 is YFSETQ. This CDR3 is built from 13 residues. Trimming removed 4 bases from V and 5 bases from J; junction bases left unmatched: 4.

V gene TRBV18 combines with J gene TRBJ2-1; a possible D gene is TRBD1 (5 bases). This CDR3 spans 17 amino acids. Deletions cut 1 base from V and 2 bases from J, with 15 bases between. Germline CDR1 reads KGHSH; CDR2 reads LQKENI. CDR3 region: CASSPRPGQGPYNEQFF. The CDR3 DNA sequence: TGTGCCAGCTCACCACGTCCCGGGCAGGGTCCCTACAATGAGCAGTTCTTC.

The chain employs TRBV4-1 and TRBJ2-1; D might be TRBD2 (6 bases). The germline V gene encodes CDR1 MGHRA and CDR2 YSYEKL. The ends were cut back, 1 base at V and 8 bases at J, with 12 bases in the middle. There are 14 residues in the CDR3. The CDR3 DNA sequence: TGCGCCAGCAGCCAAGTCGGGGGATGGGATGAGCAGTTCTTC. As protein: CASSQVGGWDEQFF.

CDR3 amino acids: CASSVFGSPQETQYF. CDR3 coding DNA: TGTGCCAGCAGTGTCTTCGGGAGCCCCCAAGAGACCCAGTACTTC. The rearrangement links TRBV6-1 to TRBJ2-5; D perhaps matches TRBD2 (6 bases). Germline values: CDR1 MNHNS, CDR2 SASEGT. Trimming took off 4 bases at V and 1 base at J, with 13 bases between the two ends. This CDR3 is 15 amino acids long.

The chain combines TRBV7-2 with TRBJ1-5; 9 nucleotides agree with TRBD1. The CDR3 loop spans 16 amino acids. The junction had 2 bases not matched to a gene; V was cut back by 1 base and J by 1 base. Germline V gene lookup returns CDR1 SGHTA and CDR2 FQGNSA. The CDR3 reads CASSLGGTGSNQPQHF. The CDR3 bases are TGTGCCAGCAGCTTAGGCGGGACAGGGAGCAATCAGCCCCAGCATTTT.

The V gene is TRBV19, the J gene TRBJ1-3; TRBD1 might be the D (5 bases). The CDR3 is 14 residues long. The ends were cut back, 3 bases at V and 9 bases at J, with 15 bases in the middle. The V gene's germline CDR1 is LNHDA and CDR2 SQIVND (reference sequence). The CDR3 spells CASSIRDGPSTIYF. The CDR3 DNA sequence: TGTGCCAGTAGTATCAGGGACGGCCCATCCACCATATATTTT.

The chain is built from TRBV7-2 and TRBJ1-2; D might be TRBD1 (5 bases). The CDR3 length is 13 residues. Germline V gene data show CDR1 as SGHTA and CDR2 as FQGNSA. V was trimmed by 3 bases and J by 8 bases, leaving 13 bases between them. Here the CDR3 reads CASSLRDQRGYTF. The CDR3 DNA is TGTGCCAGCAGCTTGCGGGACCAAAGAGGCTACACCTTC.

This clone was counted only a few times. This rearrangement joins TRBV5-1 to TRBJ1-4; no firm D call. The CDR3 contains 15 residues. Per the germline V gene, CDR1 is SGHRS and CDR2 is YFSETQ. Trimming shortened V by 0 bases and J by 6 bases, and 12 bases separated the two germline ends. The CDR3 DNA sequence: TGCGCCAGCAGCTTGGTGCCAGTGTCTTATGAAAAACTGTTTTTT. Its protein is CASSLVPVSYEKLFF.

Notes on this clone: Distinct nucleotide sequences in the sample also encode this CDR3. The CDR3 DNA sequence: TGTGCCAGCAGTTTGGCGACAGGGGGATCGTACGAGCAGTACTTC. Its protein is CASSLATGGSYEQYF. The chain uses TRBV28 and TRBJ2-7; 9 bases are shared with TRBD1. This CDR3 is 15 amino acids long. In germline, CDR1 is MDHEN, CDR2 SYDVKM. J was trimmed by 4 bases and V by 3 bases; bases with no gene match: 7.

The genes are TRBV7-2 and TRBJ2-1; D gene uncertain. V lost 4 bases to trimming and J lost 10 bases, with 14 bases between them. The CDR3 is made up of 13 amino acids. Germline loops: CDR1 SGHTA, CDR2 FQGNSA. As DNA, the CDR3 is TGTGCCAGCAGCTCCTCTAGTTTCGGGGAGCAGTTCTTC. Protein sequence: CASSSSSFGEQFF.

This clone has just one count. The V and J genes are TRBV10-1 and TRBJ1-1; weak D call: TRBD1 (5 bases). Germline CDR1 reads WNHNN; CDR2 reads SYGVQD (reference sequence). Trimming took 0 bases from V and 10 from J, leaving 12 bases between them. The CDR3 runs 13 residues. CDR3: CASSESGRDGAFF. The CDR3 DNA reads as TGCGCCAGCAGTGAGTCGGGTCGGGACGGAGCTTTCTTT.

The rearrangement links TRBV7-8 to TRBJ1-1, with 7 bases that match TRBD1. This CDR3 is built from 16 residues. The V segment lost 5 bases and the J segment 5 bases; nucleotides outside the gene matches: 14. From germline, CDR1 is SGHVS and CDR2 FQNEAQ. For the CDR3, the DNA is TGTGCCAGCAGCCACCCCCGACAGGGTCTGGAGACTGAAGCTTTCTTT. Encoded protein: CASSHPRQGLETEAFF.

The chain is built from TRBV5-1 and TRBJ2-3, with TRBD1 matching 11 bases. Germline V CDR1 and CDR2: SGHRS, YFSETQ. Trimming took 1 base from V and 4 from J; bases not matched to a gene: 5. The CDR3 extends over 16 amino acids. DNA of the CDR3: TGCGCCAGCAGCTTGAACCCGGGACAGGGGGCAGATACGCAGTATTTT. Translated, it gives CASSLNPGQGADTQYF.

The chain carries TRBV5-1 and TRBJ2-6; D tentatively fits TRBD1 or TRBD2 (5 bases each). Deletions cut 4 bases from V and 0 bases from J, with 8 bases between. The germline CDR1 and CDR2 sequences are SGHRS and YFSETQ. This CDR3 spans 15 amino acids. CDR3 in DNA: TGCGCCAGCAGCCCGGGGCCCTCTGGGGCCAACGTCCTGACTTTC. As protein: CASSPGPSGANVLTF.

The chain carries TRBV28 and TRBJ1-1; 7 bases are shared with TRBD1. This CDR3 has 15 amino acids. Germline V CDR1 and CDR2: MDHEN, SYDVKM. V was clipped by 2 bases and J by 4 bases; unmatched bases: 7. CDR3 DNA: TGTGCCAGCAGTTTACCGGGACAGAGGACCACTGAAGCTTTCTTT. It yields the protein CASSLPGQRTTEAFF.

The chain uses TRBV28 and TRBJ2-3; TRBD1 aligns across 8 bases. V lost 5 bases to trimming and J lost 1 base; unmatched junction nucleotides: 5. The CDR3 consists of 15 residues. The germline gives CDR1 MDHEN, CDR2 SYDVKM. CDR3 DNA: TGTGCCAGCAGTCCAGGGGGCGCGGGCACAGATACGCAGTATTTT. Residues: CASSPGGAGTDTQYF.

V and J are TRBV6-5 and TRBJ2-3, with D possibly being TRBD1 (6 bases). Trimming took 5 bases from V and 4 from J, leaving 16 bases between them. This CDR3 has 15 residues. CDR1 is MNHEY, CDR2 SVGAGI, per germline. CDR3 sequence: CASSPRQVQADTQYF. The CDR3 DNA follows: TGTGCCAGCAGTCCCCGACAGGTCCAAGCAGATACGCAGTATTTT.

The V and J genes are TRBV6-6 and TRBJ1-3, with D perhaps TRBD1 (6 bases). Deletions cut 6 bases from V and 3 bases from J, with 9 bases between. CDR1 and CDR2 (germline): MNHNY, SVGAGI (reference sequence). The CDR3 is made up of 13 amino acids. The CDR3 DNA reads TGTGCCAGCAGACCAGGGGATGGAAACACCATATATTTT. Its protein product is CASRPGDGNTIYF.